This record concerns one T cell receptor beta chain sequence. Its antigen is as yet unknown. Method: immunoSEQ multiplex PCR; TCRdb's copy keeps in-frame clones and lacks some. The sample consists of about 260,000 clones, approximately 93% of them appearing once. There are 15 residues in the CDR3. This sample was included in a study of T cell responses to AZD1222 COVID-19 vaccine. Study conclusions and caveats: Two AZD1222 administrations were followed by greater Spike-specific TCR breadth and depth.

This rearrangement joins TRBV21-1 to TRBJ1-1. TRBV21-1 has pseudogene status. The source was peripheral blood, collected on day 0 of AZD1222 vaccination. The sequence was obtained from an adult in good health. CDR3 sequence: CASSTGSPGRAEAFF. Written as DNA, the CDR3 is TGTGCCAGCAGCACAGGGAGTCCCGGTAGGGCTGAAGCTTTCTTT.